This T cell receptor (beta chain) is drawn from a study of cytotoxic CD8 clonotypes in ibrutinib-treated CLL. Background on the study: Following treatment for a median roughly 13 months, range 6 to 36, response samples were then taken.

CDR3 size: 15 residues. V was pared by 7 bases and J by 6 bases, with 13 bases of the junction left unmatched. Looked up from germline, CDR1 is MNHEY and CDR2 is SVGAGI. A 1 in 200,000 to 1 in 1 million T cell depth was the sequencing target. Assay used: immunoSEQ multiplex PCR; TCRdb lists only in-frame clones, some missing. In the table there are some 120,000 clones, around four fifths of which are singletons. The starting material was PBMCs, obtained after 24 months of ibrutinib treatment. This rearrangement joins TRBV6-5 to TRBJ2-7, with TRBD2 matching over 9 bases. The receptor comes from a human donor with chronic lymphocytic leukemia. CDR3 sequence: CASKLGAGGPLEQYF. The CDR3 DNA sequence: TGTGCCAGCAAATTGGGAGCGGGGGGCCCACTCGAGCAGTACTTC.